These 10 T cell receptor beta chains were all obtained from the same sample, sequenced in a study of cytomegalovirus exposure and HLA in healthy donors. 13 Jbeta primers and 60 Vbeta primers were used for the PCR. The repertoire was sequenced with immunoSEQ multiplex PCR; TCRdb's copy has only in-frame clones and lacks some. Of some 150,000 clones in the sample, approximately 82% are singletons; the top ten hold more than 1.5%. Sequenced input: PBMCs. The receptors stem from a woman aged 40 to 50 in good health and CMV-seronegative.

The V and J genes are TRBV27 and TRBJ1-5; possibly TRBD1 for D (6 bases). This CDR3 comprises 19 residues. Germline V gene sequence: CDR1 MNHEY, CDR2 SMNVEV (reference sequence). V shed 4 bases and J shed 0 bases, with 22 bases lying between them. The CDR3 nucleotides are TGTGCCAGCAGTTCCGCCCGGGACACAACGCACTATAGCAATCAGCCCCAGCATTTT. Translated, it gives CASSSARDTTHYSNQPQHF.

The J gene is TRBJ2-2, the V gene TRBV4-1, with a tentative D call TRBD1 (5 bases). The CDR3 length is 14 residues. With 4 bases removed from V and 1 base from J, the gap between germline ends came to 7 bases. Germline assignment: CDR1 MGHRA and CDR2 YSYEKL. CDR3 DNA: TGCGCCAGCAGCCTACAGGAGAACACCGGGGAGCTGTTTTTT. Translating it yields CASSLQENTGELFF.

This chain uses TRBV11-2 with TRBJ2-1; TRBD1 is a possible D gene (5 bases). Germline-derived CDR1 and CDR2 are SGHAT and FQNNGV. The CDR3 spans 16 residues. The V and J ends lost 5 bases and 5 bases respectively, with 19 bases between them. This CDR3 reads CASSMPRQGTNNEQFF. The CDR3, as DNA: TGTGCCAGCAGCATGCCCAGGCAGGGAACAAACAATGAGCAGTTCTTC.

The chain couples TRBV10-3 to TRBJ1-2, with 8 bases lining up with TRBD1. Germline lookup yields CDR1 ENHRY and CDR2 SYGVKD. The trim removed 0 bases at V and 5 bases at J, leaving 2 bases unmatched. The CDR3 spans 14 residues. CDR3 DNA sequence: TGTGCCATCAGTGAGTCACAGGGGGAATATGGCTACACCTTC. This codes for CAISESQGEYGYTF.

This clone has a single count. The DNA of the CDR3 is TGTGCCAGCAGCCAAGACCGGGACTCGCTCTACGAGCAGTACTTC. This translates into CASSQDRDSLYEQYF. V and J are TRBV4-2 and TRBJ2-7, with D maybe TRBD2 (6 bases). The CDR3 has 15 amino acids. Germline assignment: CDR1 LGHNA and CDR2 YNFKEQ. V was clipped by 0 bases and J by 3 bases, with 12 bases between them.

The chain has TRBV9 and TRBJ2-5; 7 bases line up with TRBD2. The J call may be incorrect, as the DNA end agrees better with TRBJ2-7. Germline values: CDR1 SGDLS, CDR2 YYNGEE. This CDR3 has 16 residues. In DNA form, the CDR3 reads TGTGCCAGCAGCGTAGATAGAGCGGGAACCCCTTACGAGCAGTACTTC. Translated, it gives CASSVDRAGTPYEQYF.

The chain is built from TRBV7-8 and TRBJ2-7; weak D call: TRBD2 (6 bases). The germline V gene has CDR1 SGHVS and CDR2 FQNEAQ. Trimming stripped 4 bases from V and 3 bases from J, with 25 bases between. The CDR3 is 18 amino acids. The CDR3 here is CASSYYQVGRGNIYEQYF. Written as DNA, the CDR3 is TGTGCCAGCAGCTATTATCAGGTCGGGCGCGGGAATATCTACGAGCAGTACTTC.

J is TRBJ1-5 and V is TRBV7-9; D possibly corresponds to TRBD1 (6 bases). The CDR3 is made up of 18 amino acids. Germline CDR1 reads SEHNR; CDR2 reads FQNEAQ (reference sequence). V gave up 1 base and J gave up 2 bases, with 18 bases separating them. The CDR3 reads CASSLVGRGSVGNQPQHF. The CDR3 DNA reads TGTGCCAGCAGCTTAGTTGGCAGGGGATCTGTCGGCAATCAGCCCCAGCATTTT. The whole variable domain, remainder taken from reference TRBV7-9 and TRBJ1-5, is DTGVSQNPRHKITKRGQNVTFRCDPISEHNRLYWYRQTLGQGPEFLTYFQNEAQLEKSRLLSDRFSAERPKGSFSTLEIQRTEQGDSAMYLCASSLVGRGSVGNQPQHFGDGTRLSIL.

This clone was counted a single time. The rearrangement joins TRBV28 to TRBJ1-1, with a possible D match to TRBD1 (5 bases). The CDR3 sequence is 14 residues long. Germline CDR1 MDHEN, CDR2 SYDVKM. V lost 7 bases and J lost 3, with 15 bases in between. CDR3 bases: TGTGCCAGCACCCGAGGGCGGGGGTACACTGAAGCTTTCTTT. Protein: CASTRGRGYTEAFF.

The V call is TRBV10-3, the J call TRBJ2-5, with 7 positions matching TRBD1. The better agreement between TRBJ2-7 and the DNA end casts doubt on the J call. Germline values: CDR1 ENHRY, CDR2 SYGVKD. CDR3 size: 17 residues. The DNA for the CDR3 is TGTGCCATCAGTAAGAACCCGGGACAGCTCGATCCCTACGAGCAGTACTTC. Translating gives CAISKNPGQLDPYEQYF.